The 20 T cell receptor beta chains listed next were all sequenced from one sample in a study of identical twins. Each CDR3 protein gets one entry after TCRdb re-called the 5' RACE reads with MiXCR. The data hold roughly 690,000 distinct CDR3 sequences, with roughly 6% observed a single time. Sequencing was carried out using naive T cells sorted from blood. The receptors were gathered from a man in his late teens or twenties in good health.

In this sample, this clonotype turned up a few times. V is TRBV18 and J is TRBJ2-4; 14 bases are shared with TRBD2. The ends lost 0 bases at V and 3 bases at J; junction bases unmatched: 7. Germline V CDR1 and CDR2: KGHSH, LQKENI. The CDR3 has 19 amino acids. This CDR3 is CASSPPGLAGGIVKNIQYF. In nucleotides, the CDR3 is TGTGCCAGCTCACCACCCGGACTAGCGGGAGGAATTGTCAAAAACATTCAGTACTTC.

This clonotype occurred many times. The chain recombines TRBV5-1 with TRBJ2-3; 9 bases are shared with TRBD1. CDR3 length: 18 residues. Trimming removed 2 bases from V and 0 bases from J; junction bases left unmatched: 10. CDR1 is SGHRS and CDR2 is YFSETQ in the germline V gene. The CDR3 loop is CASSFLIQGATSTDTQYF. CDR3 DNA sequence: TGCGCCAGCAGCTTTCTCATACAGGGGGCGACTAGCACAGATACGCAGTATTTT.

In its sample, this clonotype was seen many times. The chain recombines TRBV5-1 with TRBJ2-7, with D perhaps matching TRBD1 (6 bases). The CDR3 contains 15 residues. V was shortened by 2 bases and J by 0 bases, with 12 bases between the two germline ends. Germline V gene data show CDR1 as SGHRS and CDR2 as YFSETQ. CDR3: CASSLRTDPSYEQYF. The CDR3 DNA reads TGCGCCAGCAGCTTAAGGACAGACCCCTCCTACGAGCAGTACTTC.

This clonotype was observed a handful of times. This rearrangement joins TRBV10-2 to TRBJ1-3; a possible D gene is TRBD1 (5 bases). The CDR3 is 15 residues long. V lost 8 bases, J lost 0 bases, and 14 bases lay in between. CDR1 is WSHSY, CDR2 SAAADI, per germline. CDR3 loop: CASGGTLSSGNTIYF. The CDR3 DNA reads TGCGCCAGCGGCGGGACGCTGAGCTCTGGAAACACCATATATTTT.

This clonotype came up many times. The chain carries TRBV5-5 and TRBJ2-1; no clear D gene. CDR3 length: 13 residues. From germline, CDR1 is SGHKS and CDR2 YYEKEE (reference sequence). The V gene lost 0 bases and the J gene lost 16 bases, with 17 bases spanning the gap. The chain's CDR3 is CASSLDLTRITFF. Written as DNA, the CDR3 is TGTGCCAGCAGCTTGGATCTGACACGAATCACCTTCTTC.

This clonotype showed up just a few times. The rearrangement uses TRBV29-1 and TRBJ2-5; D is perhaps TRBD2 (6 bases). The CDR3 has 16 residues. Trimming took off 0 bases at V and 2 bases at J, with 16 bases between the two ends. Per the germline V gene, CDR1 is SQVTM and CDR2 is ANQGSEA. Written as DNA, the CDR3 is TGCAGCGTTGAAGATCTGGAGGGGTTGGGACAAGAGACCCAGTACTTC. This sequence encodes CSVEDLEGLGQETQYF.

This clonotype appeared many times. The chain joins TRBV24-1 to TRBJ2-1, with D tentatively TRBD2 (5 bases). V was trimmed by 3 bases and J by 5 bases, leaving 16 bases between them. The CDR3 is 16 residues long. The germline CDR1 and CDR2 sequences are KGHDR and SFDVKD. In nucleotides, the CDR3 is TGTGCCACCAGTGATGTCGGCGGGTTGCGAGACAATGAGCAGTTCTTC. This sequence encodes CATSDVGGLRDNEQFF.

The CDR3 coding sequence is TGTGCCAGCAGCTTGGAAAGAATCGGAGTCTACGAGCAGTACTTC. It yields the protein CASSLERIGVYEQYF. The V call is TRBV7-2, the J call TRBJ2-7; D remains ambiguous. CDR3 size: 15 residues. Germline V gene lookup returns CDR1 SGHTA and CDR2 FQGNSA. The ends were cut back, 3 bases at V and 3 bases at J, with 15 bases in the middle.

This clonotype was observed a few times. The J gene is TRBJ2-3, the V gene TRBV6-5; D unclear. V gave up 7 bases and J gave up 5 bases, with 10 bases separating them. Per germline, CDR1 MNHEY and CDR2 SVGAGI. This CDR3 has 12 residues. The chain's CDR3 is CASKGTVDTQYF. CDR3 nucleotide sequence: TGTGCCAGCAAAGGAACCGTAGATACGCAGTATTTT.

This clonotype appeared many times. V usage is TRBV5-1 and J usage is TRBJ2-7, with 9 bases matching TRBD1. Germline V gene sequence: CDR1 SGHRS, CDR2 YFSETQ. Trimming cost V 3 bases and J 4 bases; bases outside gene matches: 5. The CDR3 consists of 14 residues. CDR3 bases: TGCGCCAGCAGCTACCGGGACAGGGAGTACGAGCAGTACTTC. Its protein is CASSYRDREYEQYF.

This clonotype was recorded at least ten times. This chain links TRBV14 with TRBJ2-1, with TRBD2 identical over 10 bases. The V and J ends lost 2 bases and 5 bases, in that order; junction bases with no gene match: 15. The CDR3 totals 19 residues. The germline V gene encodes CDR1 SGHDN and CDR2 FVKESK. The CDR3 spells CASSQLIGTPGLANNEQFF. Here the CDR3 DNA reads TGTGCCAGCAGCCAATTGATAGGGACGCCGGGACTAGCGAACAATGAGCAGTTCTTC.

This clonotype was counted between two and nine times. The chain joins TRBV7-2 to TRBJ2-7; tentatively, D is TRBD1 (6 bases). CDR1 and CDR2 (germline): SGHTA, FQGNSA. This CDR3 contains 14 residues. Trimming left V 4 bases short and J 6 bases short, with 16 bases between. The CDR3 loop reads CASSSDSALGEQYF. The CDR3 DNA sequence: TGTGCCAGCAGCTCGGACAGTGCCTTGGGCGAGCAGTACTTC.

This clonotype has ten or more counts. The chain is built from TRBV6-2 or TRBV6-3 and TRBJ2-1; maybe TRBD2 (6 bases). This CDR3 contains 14 residues. V was pared by 9 bases and J by 5 bases, with 17 bases between. From germline, CDR1 is MNHEY and CDR2 SVGEGT. The CDR3 spells CASLGAGWNNEQFF. Here the CDR3 DNA reads TGTGCCAGTCTAGGGGCGGGATGGAACAATGAGCAGTTCTTC.

This clonotype was seen a handful of times. The chain recombines TRBV14 with TRBJ2-5; TRBD2 agrees at 8 bases. In germline, CDR1 is SGHDN, CDR2 FVKESK. The ends lost 8 bases at V and 5 bases at J; junction bases unmatched: 10. This CDR3 has 14 amino acids. CDR3 bases: TGTGCCAGCTACCCAAGCGGGAGAGAGGAGACCCAGTACTTC. The encoded protein is CASYPSGREETQYF.

The table lists this clonotype with many counts. V gene TRBV4-1 combines with J gene TRBJ2-3, with TRBD2 matching over 16 bases. V shed 1 base, J shed 2 bases, and the junction held 9 bases outside the gene matches. Germline loops: CDR1 MGHRA, CDR2 YSYEKL. CDR3 size: 20 residues. The CDR3 DNA is TGCGCCAGCAGCCAAGTGTTTCTGGGACTAGCGGGAGGGATCACAGATACGCAGTATTTT. Translating gives CASSQVFLGLAGGITDTQYF.

This clonotype occurred many times. The chain carries TRBV10-3 and TRBJ2-1; 12 bases are a match to TRBD1. CDR1 is ENHRY, CDR2 SYGVKD, per germline. The CDR3 consists of 16 residues. V shed 3 bases and J 6 bases; nucleotides not matched to a gene: 6. CDR3 DNA: TGTGCCATCAGTGACCCGGGACAGGGGGCTGGCAATGAGCAGTTCTTC. It codes for CAISDPGQGAGNEQFF.

This clonotype was counted at least ten times. J is TRBJ1-4 and V is TRBV29-1, with unresolved D. With 6 bases removed from V and 0 bases from J, the gap between germline ends came to 11 bases. This CDR3 is 14 amino acids long. Germline V CDR1 and CDR2: SQVTM, ANQGSEA. Here the CDR3 DNA reads TGCAGCGTCGAGCGCGCAGCAACTAATGAAAAACTGTTTTTT. It yields the protein CSVERAATNEKLFF.

V gene TRBV5-1 combines with J gene TRBJ2-1, with 13 positions matching TRBD2. This CDR3 has 16 residues. Unmatched junction bases numbered 11, after V lost 4 bases and J lost 10 bases. The V gene's germline CDR1 is SGHRS and CDR2 YFSETQ. CDR3: CASSIPLAGGPWEQFF. CDR3 sequence (DNA): TGCGCCAGCAGCATTCCACTAGCGGGAGGGCCATGGGAGCAGTTCTTC.

This clonotype occurred many times. The genes are TRBV20-1 and TRBJ1-5; weak D call: TRBD1 (6 bases). The length of the CDR3 is 16 residues. Germline CDR1 DFQATT, CDR2 SNEGSKA (reference sequence). The ends were cut back, 6 bases at V and 4 bases at J, with 22 bases in the middle. CDR3 amino acids: CSAGDGTPGGNQPQHF. CDR3 coding DNA: TGCAGTGCGGGCGACGGGACACCGGGTGGTAATCAGCCCCAGCATTTT.

This clonotype was seen at least ten times. The chain couples TRBV10-3 to TRBJ2-2; perhaps D is TRBD1 or TRBD2 (5 bases each). The V gene lost 6 bases and the J gene lost 2 bases, with 10 bases spanning the gap. This CDR3 contains 14 residues. The germline V gene encodes CDR1 ENHRY and CDR2 SYGVKD. CDR3 coding DNA: TGTGCCATCAGGGGGACGGGTAACACCGGGGAGCTGTTTTTT. Amino acids: CAIRGTGNTGELFF.